Sequencing of this T cell receptor (beta chain) was carried out in a study of post-analysis software for immune sequencing data. General study results and limits: A handful of TRBV segments were significantly more frequent in patients than in controls. TRBV5-6, TRBV5-1 and TRBV20-1 were among these segments.

Sequencing libraries made from TCR beta cDNA carried unique molecular identifiers. In TCRdb, the PCR reads were re-called with MiXCR into one record per CDR3 protein. The sample lists roughly 570,000 distinct CDR3 sequences; around 34% were seen once. This clonotype turned up a few times. What it binds is unknown. CDR1 is SGHRS and CDR2 is YFSETQ in the germline V gene. The CDR3 extends over 13 amino acids. Between the trimmed V and J ends, which lost 4 bases and 1 base, there was a span of 8 bases. The chain links TRBV5-1 to TRBJ1-1; tentative D call: TRBD1 (5 bases). Input material: blood. The TCR originated in a girl under 18 with multiple sclerosis. The CDR3 protein is CASSQDKNTEAFF. DNA of the CDR3: TGCGCCAGCAGCCAGGACAAGAACACTGAAGCTTTCTTT. The complete variable domain, with remaining parts taken from reference TRBV5-1 and TRBJ1-1, reads KAGVTQTPRYLIKTRGQQVTLSCSPISGHRSVSWYQQTPGQGLQFLFEYFSETQRNKGNFPGRFSGRQFSNSRSEMNVSTLELGDSALYLCASSQDKNTEAFFGQGTRLTVV.